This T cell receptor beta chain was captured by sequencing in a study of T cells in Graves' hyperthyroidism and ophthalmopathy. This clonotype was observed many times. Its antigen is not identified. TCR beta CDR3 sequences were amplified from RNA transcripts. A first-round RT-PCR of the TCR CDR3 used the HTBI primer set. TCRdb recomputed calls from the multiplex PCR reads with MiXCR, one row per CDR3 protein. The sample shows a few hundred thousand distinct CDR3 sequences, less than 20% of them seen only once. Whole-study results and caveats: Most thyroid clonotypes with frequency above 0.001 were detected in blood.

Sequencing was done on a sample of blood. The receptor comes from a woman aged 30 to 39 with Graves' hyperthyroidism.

This CDR3 reads CAIKIREGAYNEQFF. The CDR3 DNA reads as TGTGCCATCAAAATTCGGGAGGGAGCCTACAATGAGCAGTTCTTC. This chain uses TRBV3-1 with TRBJ2-1; TRBD2 agrees at 8 bases. This CDR3 spans 15 amino acids. After removal of 10 bases from V and 2 bases from J, the junction contained 10 bases not matched to a gene. Looked up from germline, CDR1 is LGHDT and CDR2 is YNNKEL (reference sequence).